This T cell receptor beta chain was captured by sequencing in a study of Graves' ophthalmopathy and Graves' hyperthyroidism. Scientists amplified the TCR beta CDR3 regions from RNA transcripts. After a first-round RT-PCR with HTBI primers, a second-round multiplex PCR was run. TCRdb ran MiXCR on the multiplex PCR reads and lists one entry per CDR3 protein. The data hold roughly 1.1 million distinct CDR3 sequences, with 35% to 40% observed a single time. Study-level findings and limits: Prediction of ophthalmopathy progression reached over 65% sensitivity and around 72% specificity. Detected in blood as well were most expanded thyroid clonotypes with frequency above 0.001.

The length of the CDR3 is 13 residues. The V gene lost 6 bases and the J gene lost 14 bases, with 22 bases spanning the gap. As regards this clonotype: Its target is unknown.

Specimen: peripheral blood or thyroid tissue (not recorded which). The chain is built from TRBV12-3 or TRBV12-4 and TRBJ1-1; TRBD1 is a possible D gene (6 bases). The clonotype originates from an adult man with Graves' hyperthyroidism. CDR3 residues: CASSTAGARRSFF. The CDR3 bases are TGTGCCAGCAGCACTGCAGGGGCCCGTAGGTCGTTCTTT.